The 32 T cell receptor beta chains presented below share a single source sample, sequenced in a study of blood T cell repertoires in COVID-19. Method: immunoSEQ multiplex PCR; TCRdb's copy keeps in-frame clones and lacks some. The data contain about 140,000 clones, 80% of them singletons. The sequencing sample was made of peripheral blood. Source of these receptors: a man between 65 and 85 years old who had recovered from COVID-19.

The chain is built from TRBV7-8 and TRBJ1-3; D remains unclear. The CDR3 contains 14 residues. Between the trimmed V and J ends, which lost 7 bases and 1 base, there was a span of 11 bases. CDR1 and CDR2 from the germline V gene are SGHVS and FQNEAQ. DNA of the CDR3: TGTGCCAGCAAGATTACAGATTCTGGAAACACCATATATTTT. Amino acids: CASKITDSGNTIYF.

This clone was picked up one time. The V call is TRBV5-6, the J call TRBJ1-3; tentative D call: TRBD1 (5 bases). V was trimmed by 1 base and J by 2 bases, leaving 16 bases between them. The germline CDR1 and CDR2 sequences are SGHDT and YYEEEE. CDR3 length: 17 amino acids. The CDR3 sequence: CASSLWGGRQPGNTIYF. In DNA, the CDR3 is TGTGCCAGCAGCTTGTGGGGGGGAAGGCAACCTGGAAACACCATATATTTT.

This clone was detected once. V and J are TRBV13 and TRBJ2-7; no clear D gene. The V and J ends lost 0 bases and 1 base respectively, with 10 bases between them. The CDR3 is made up of 15 amino acids. CDR1 and CDR2 (germline): PRHDT, FYEKMQ (reference sequence). The CDR3, as DNA: TGTGCCAGCAGCTTAGGCCTCGGAGCTTCCTACGAGCAGTACTTC. Protein sequence: CASSLGLGASYEQYF.

This clone was detected only once. V usage is TRBV5-1 and J usage is TRBJ2-3, with TRBD2 matching over 9 bases. CDR3 size: 14 residues. Germline values: CDR1 SGHRS, CDR2 YFSETQ. V dropped 4 bases and J dropped 1; count of bases not matched to a gene: 1. In DNA form, the CDR3 reads TGCGCCAGCAGCCGGACTAGCGGCACAGATACGCAGTATTTT. Translation: CASSRTSGTDTQYF. The full variable domain, with the rest looked up from reference TRBV5-1 and TRBJ2-3, is KAGVTQTPRYLIKTRGQQVTLSCSPISGHRSVSWYQQTPGQGLQFLFEYFSETQRNKGNFPGRFSGRQFSNSRSEMNVSTLELGDSALYLCASSRTSGTDTQYFGPGTRLTVL.

The chain recombines TRBV18 with TRBJ2-3, with D tentatively TRBD2 (5 bases). Germline V lookup: CDR1 KGHSH, CDR2 LQKENI. This CDR3 has 13 residues. Between the trimmed V and J ends, which lost 4 bases and 11 bases, there was a span of 16 bases. The CDR3 region is CASSQLRDRQQYF. The CDR3 DNA reads as TGTGCCAGCTCACAGCTACGGGATCGACAGCAGTATTTT.

V gene TRBV27 combines with J gene TRBJ1-1, with D perhaps matching TRBD1 (5 bases). This CDR3 has 12 residues. Trimming took off 5 bases at V and 8 bases at J, with 12 bases between the two ends. Germline V gene lookup returns CDR1 MNHEY and CDR2 SMNVEV (reference sequence). The CDR3 nucleotides are TGTGCCAGCAGTGGGGGTGGGGGGGAAGCTTTCTTT. This sequence encodes CASSGGGGEAFF.

V usage is TRBV10-2 and J usage is TRBJ2-7; D unclear. Germline loops: CDR1 WSHSY, CDR2 SAAADI. The CDR3 loop spans 10 amino acids. Trimming stripped 9 bases from V and 2 bases from J, with 5 bases between. CDR3 nucleotide sequence: TGCGCCAGTGGAGCCTACGAGCAGTACTTC. Translated: CASGAYEQYF.

The rearrangement joins TRBV5-8 to TRBJ1-1; D is unresolved. The CDR3 is 11 residues long. The germline V and J ends were trimmed by 0 bases and 7 bases, with 4 bases remaining between them. Germline V CDR1 and CDR2: SGHTS, YDEGEE. Here the CDR3 reads CASSLVLEAFF. The CDR3 DNA reads TGTGCCAGCAGCTTGGTTCTTGAAGCTTTCTTT.

In its sample, this clone was seen once. The V and J genes are TRBV5-5 and TRBJ2-7; possible D gene TRBD1, 5 bases. The CDR3 spans 13 residues. V gave up 0 bases and J gave up 5 bases, with 9 bases separating them. Per the germline V gene, CDR1 is SGHKS and CDR2 is YYEKEE (reference sequence). CDR3 amino acids: CASSLARQHEQYF. CDR3 nucleotide sequence: TGTGCCAGCAGCTTGGCCCGACAGCACGAGCAGTACTTC.

The gene calls are TRBV5-1 and TRBJ2-5; tentatively, D is TRBD2 (5 bases). The V and J ends lost 3 bases and 5 bases respectively, with 14 bases between them. The CDR3 runs 14 residues. Germline V gene lookup returns CDR1 SGHRS and CDR2 YFSETQ. CDR3 protein: CASSSGLLRETQYF. CDR3 DNA: TGCGCCAGCAGCTCAGGACTCCTTCGGGAGACCCAGTACTTC.

The V gene is TRBV5-1, the J gene TRBJ2-1, with no clear D. Per the germline V gene, CDR1 is SGHRS and CDR2 is YFSETQ. Trimming stripped 1 base from V and 5 bases from J, with 10 bases between. This CDR3 is 14 amino acids long. For the CDR3, the DNA is TGCGCCAGCAGCTTGAACACAGAGAACAATGAGCAGTTCTTC. Its translation: CASSLNTENNEQFF.

This chain links TRBV19 with TRBJ1-2; a weak D match, TRBD1 (5 bases). The CDR3 is 13 residues long. V gave up 6 bases and J gave up 5 bases, with 13 bases separating them. Germline V gene lookup returns CDR1 LNHDA and CDR2 SQIVND (reference sequence). The CDR3 spells CASSETVDYGYTF. CDR3 nucleotide sequence: TGTGCCAGTAGCGAGACAGTAGATTATGGCTACACCTTC. Based on the CDR3 plus reference TRBV19 and TRBJ1-2, the full variable domain is DGGITQSPKYLFRKEGQNVTLSCEQNLNHDAMYWYRQDPGQGLRLIYYSQIVNDFQKGDIAEGYSVSREKKESFPLTVTSAQKNPTAFYLCASSETVDYGYTFGSGTRLTVV.

The gene calls are TRBV4-3 and TRBJ2-5; TRBD1 is a possible D gene (7 bases). The V end lost 3 bases, the J end lost 0 bases, and 11 bases lay between the germline ends. Germline CDR1 reads LGHNA; CDR2 reads YSLEER. This CDR3 has 15 amino acids. The DNA of the CDR3 is TGCGCCAGCAGCCAGGGGGGACAGAACCAAGAGACCCAGTACTTC. Amino acids: CASSQGGQNQETQYF.

The rearrangement links TRBV9 to TRBJ2-1; 12 bases are a match to TRBD2. In germline, CDR1 is SGDLS, CDR2 YYNGEE. The ends lost 3 bases at V and 9 bases at J; junction bases unmatched: 10. The CDR3 totals 16 residues. The CDR3 region is CASSGFLAGGPVEQFF. CDR3 bases: TGTGCCAGCAGCGGATTTCTAGCGGGAGGGCCCGTTGAGCAGTTCTTC.

V and J are TRBV25-1 and TRBJ2-3; the D gene is possibly TRBD2 (6 bases). CDR1 is MGHDK and CDR2 is SYGVNS in the germline V gene. Between the trimmed V and J ends, which lost 6 bases and 5 bases, there was a span of 18 bases. The length of the CDR3 is 15 residues. Written as DNA, the CDR3 is TGTGCCAGCAGGGATCGGGGGACCCTCCTAGATACGCAGTATTTT. This gives the protein CASRDRGTLLDTQYF.

This chain connects TRBV27 to TRBJ2-3; the match to TRBD1 covers 8 bases. CDR1 is MNHEY, CDR2 SMNVEV, per germline (reference sequence). V lost 4 bases to trimming and J lost 2 bases; unmatched junction nucleotides: 5. This CDR3 has 15 residues. The CDR3, as DNA: TGTGCCAGCAGTTCCTGGACAGGGATCACAGATACGCAGTATTTT. Its protein product is CASSSWTGITDTQYF.

This clone was observed a handful of times. The gene calls are TRBV27 and TRBJ1-1, with 7 positions matching TRBD1. Germline V gene lookup returns CDR1 MNHEY and CDR2 SMNVEV (reference sequence). The CDR3 is 13 amino acids. V dropped 8 bases and J dropped 1; count of bases not matched to a gene: 4. The CDR3 sequence: CASRRGANTEAFF. The CDR3 nucleotides are TGTGCCAGCCGCAGGGGGGCGAACACTGAAGCTTTCTTT.

The CDR3 loop is CASSLEDRGSKAFF. The CDR3 DNA reads as TGTGCCAGCAGCCTTGAGGACAGGGGAAGTAAGGCTTTCTTT. This chain connects TRBV7-6 to TRBJ1-1; 9 bases agree with TRBD1. V dropped 5 bases and J dropped 11; count of bases not matched to a gene: 12. Germline CDR1 SGHVS, CDR2 FNYEAQ. The CDR3 runs to 14 residues.

The rearrangement uses TRBV4-1 and TRBJ2-6; 7 bases are a match to TRBD1. Trimming at V came to 4 bases and at J to 2 bases, leaving 8 bases not matched to a gene. The CDR3 length is 17 residues. The germline CDR1 and CDR2 sequences are MGHRA and YSYEKL. The CDR3 here is CASSPRGRGPGANVLTF. The CDR3 DNA sequence: TGCGCCAGCAGCCCGCGTGGAAGGGGGCCTGGGGCCAACGTCCTGACTTTC.

This chain uses TRBV7-2 with TRBJ1-1; D call uncertain. Per germline, CDR1 SGHTA and CDR2 FQGNSA. Trimming stripped 5 bases from V and 1 base from J, with 8 bases between. This CDR3 has 13 amino acids. CDR3 nucleotide sequence: TGTGCCAGCAGCCGAAACAGGAACACTGAAGCTTTCTTT. This encodes CASSRNRNTEAFF.

The chain links TRBV9 to TRBJ1-2, with TRBD1 as a possible D gene (5 bases). The CDR3 length is 13 residues. Trimming cost V 6 bases and J 6 bases, with 15 bases left between them. CDR1 and CDR2 (germline): SGDLS, YYNGEE. The DNA for the CDR3 is TGTGCCAGCACCCCGCGGGGGGAGGATGGCTACACCTTC. Encoded protein: CASTPRGEDGYTF.

This chain links TRBV3-1 (or the pseudogene TRBV3-2) with TRBJ2-1; 13 bases map to TRBD2. The CDR3 length is 16 residues. Trimming took 3 bases from V and 6 from J; bases not matched to a gene: 5. CDR1 is LGHDT, CDR2 YNNKEL, per germline (reference sequence). DNA for the CDR3: TGTGCCAGCAGCCATCCCCGACTAGCGGGAGGCAATGAGCAGTTCTTC. Amino acids: CASSHPRLAGGNEQFF.

This chain connects TRBV11-1 to TRBJ1-4; TRBD1 agrees at 9 bases. Germline assignment: CDR1 SGHAT and CDR2 FQDESV (reference sequence). V lost 4 bases to trimming and J lost 6 bases; unmatched junction nucleotides: 3. The CDR3 spans 14 residues. CDR3 residues: CASSYGQGYEKLFF. In DNA form, the CDR3 reads TGTGCCAGCAGCTACGGACAGGGGTATGAAAAACTGTTTTTT.

The rearrangement links TRBV5-6 to TRBJ2-5, with 8 bases matching TRBD1. V was clipped by 4 bases and J by 2 bases; unmatched bases: 4. Germline assignment: CDR1 SGHDT and CDR2 YYEEEE. This CDR3 has 14 amino acids. This CDR3 reads CASSPGQGQETQYF. CDR3 DNA: TGTGCCAGCAGCCCTGGACAGGGACAAGAGACCCAGTACTTC.

This clone was seen more than once but under ten times. The chain employs TRBV5-6 and TRBJ2-1; D may be TRBD2 (5 bases). Germline CDR1 reads SGHDT; CDR2 reads YYEEEE. V was clipped by 3 bases and J by 16 bases, with 23 bases between them. The CDR3 contains 14 residues. The CDR3 nucleotides are TGTGCCAGCAGCTCCCTAGCCGCTCTAGCACCCTTATTCTTC. As protein: CASSSLAALAPLFF.

This clone appeared once. The chain combines TRBV19 with TRBJ1-3; no firm D call. Trimming removed 3 bases from V and 0 bases from J, with 9 bases in between. The germline gives CDR1 LNHDA, CDR2 SQIVND (reference sequence). CDR3 length: 15 amino acids. CDR3 coding DNA: TGTGCCAGTAGTATTTCGGGATCCTCTGGAAACACCATATATTTT. Translation: CASSISGSSGNTIYF. The full variable domain, completed using reference TRBV19 and TRBJ1-3, is DGGITQSPKYLFRKEGQNVTLSCEQNLNHDAMYWYRQDPGQGLRLIYYSQIVNDFQKGDIAEGYSVSREKKESFPLTVTSAQKNPTAFYLCASSISGSSGNTIYFGEGSWLTVV.

The chain links TRBV15 to TRBJ2-3, with a possible D match to TRBD1 (6 bases). Looked up from germline, CDR1 is LNHNV and CDR2 is YYDKDF (reference sequence). CDR3 length equals 15 residues. V was cut by 5 bases and J by 3 bases, with 15 bases left in between. The CDR3 loop is CATSRLQGPTDTQYF. Written as DNA, the CDR3 is TGTGCCACCAGCCGCCTACAGGGTCCGACAGATACGCAGTATTTT.

The V and J genes are TRBV29-1 and TRBJ2-5; the match to TRBD2 covers 9 bases. Per the germline V gene, CDR1 is SQVTM and CDR2 is ANQGSEA. V dropped 0 bases and J dropped 4; count of bases not matched to a gene: 6. This CDR3 is 15 amino acids long. CDR3 residues: CSVEDRASGAETQYF. CDR3 nucleotide sequence: TGCAGCGTTGAAGATCGGGCTAGCGGGGCAGAGACCCAGTACTTC.

The chain carries TRBV2 and TRBJ1-2, with TRBD1 matching over 7 bases. V lost 11 bases to trimming and J lost 8 bases; unmatched junction nucleotides: 17. The germline V gene encodes CDR1 SNHLY and CDR2 FYNNEI. The CDR3 is made up of 14 amino acids. The CDR3 bases are TGTGCCGGCCAGGGGGGCATTACCTCTATGGGCTACACCTTC. Protein sequence: CAGQGGITSMGYTF.

This rearrangement joins TRBV19 to TRBJ2-2, with 9 bases aligning to TRBD1. There are 15 residues in the CDR3. The V gene's germline CDR1 is LNHDA and CDR2 SQIVND (reference sequence). Trimming cost V 5 bases and J 6 bases; bases outside gene matches: 7. The CDR3 nucleotides are TGTGCCAGTAGTTCCCGGGACAGGGCGGCCGGGGAGCTGTTTTTT. This sequence encodes CASSSRDRAAGELFF.

V is TRBV2 and J is TRBJ2-1; 8 bases line up with TRBD2. Germline CDR1 SNHLY, CDR2 FYNNEI. V trimming: 4 bases; J trimming: 6 bases; junction bases outside the gene matches: 11. The CDR3 consists of 16 residues. This CDR3 is CASSGEDGRAINEQFF. The CDR3 nucleotides read TGTGCCAGCAGTGGTGAGGACGGGAGGGCCATCAATGAGCAGTTCTTC.

The chain recombines TRBV7-8 with TRBJ2-1, with 7 bases fitting TRBD1. V gave up 4 bases and J gave up 3 bases; unmatched junction bases: 3. CDR1 and CDR2 from the germline V gene are SGHVS and FQNEAQ. CDR3 length: 14 amino acids. The CDR3 loop is CASSSRTGYNEQFF. The CDR3, as DNA: TGTGCCAGCAGCTCACGGACAGGCTACAATGAGCAGTTCTTC.